The sequence of this TCR beta chain was determined in a study of blood T cell repertoires in COVID-19. About the study: COVID-19 samples from acute and convalescent phases originated in the United States, Italy and Spain. Nucleic acid was either cDNA or gDNA, and it came from T cells, B-cell-depleted T cells, or PBMCs.

V trimming: 0 bases; J trimming: 6 bases; junction bases outside the gene matches: 4. Germline lookup yields CDR1 MGHRA and CDR2 YSYEKL. There are 14 residues in the CDR3. Authors' data handling: Cell counts per sample came from amplifying reference gene primers. Produced via immunoSEQ multiplex PCR; TCRdb's table is partial and in-frame only. The V and J calls and clone size come from that table; D and trimming were worked out from the DNA. The sample lists about 120,000 clones, approximately 87% occurring once. The sequence came from a woman aged 50 to 60 with acute or convalescent COVID-19. The chain carries TRBV4-1 and TRBJ2-7; TRBD1 agrees at 8 bases. Sequences were obtained from peripheral blood. In DNA form, the CDR3 reads TGCGCCAGCAGCCAAGAGTCACAGGGGGTCGAGCAGTACTTC. This codes for CASSQESQGVEQYF.